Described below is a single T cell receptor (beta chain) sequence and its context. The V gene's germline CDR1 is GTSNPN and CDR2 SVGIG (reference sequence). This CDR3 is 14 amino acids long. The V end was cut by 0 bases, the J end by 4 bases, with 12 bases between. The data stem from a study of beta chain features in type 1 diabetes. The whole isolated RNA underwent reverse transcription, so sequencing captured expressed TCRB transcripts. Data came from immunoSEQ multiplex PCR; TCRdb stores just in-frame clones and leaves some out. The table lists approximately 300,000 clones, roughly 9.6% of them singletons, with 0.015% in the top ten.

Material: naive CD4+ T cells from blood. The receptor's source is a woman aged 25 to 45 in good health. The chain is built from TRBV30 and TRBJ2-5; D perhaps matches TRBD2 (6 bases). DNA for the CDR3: TGTGCCTGGAGTGTTTCTGTCGGGGGAGAGACCCAGTACTTC. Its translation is CAWSVSVGGETQYF.